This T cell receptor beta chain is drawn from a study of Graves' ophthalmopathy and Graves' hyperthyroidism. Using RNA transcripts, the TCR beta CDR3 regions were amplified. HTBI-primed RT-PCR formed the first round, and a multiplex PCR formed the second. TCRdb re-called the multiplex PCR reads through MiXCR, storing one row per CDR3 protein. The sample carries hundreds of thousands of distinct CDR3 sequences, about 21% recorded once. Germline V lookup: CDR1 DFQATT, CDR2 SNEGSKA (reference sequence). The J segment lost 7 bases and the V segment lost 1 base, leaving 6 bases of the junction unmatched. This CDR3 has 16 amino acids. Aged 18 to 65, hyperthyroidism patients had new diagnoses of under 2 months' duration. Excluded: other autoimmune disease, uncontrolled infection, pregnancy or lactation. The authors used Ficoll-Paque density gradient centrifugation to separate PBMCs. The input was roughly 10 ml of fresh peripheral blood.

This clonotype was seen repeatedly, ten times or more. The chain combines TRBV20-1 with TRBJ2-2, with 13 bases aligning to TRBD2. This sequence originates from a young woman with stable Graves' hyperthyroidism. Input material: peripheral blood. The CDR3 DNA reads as TGCAGTGCTAGAGCCGGACTAGCGGGAGTCGGCGGGGAGCTGTTTTTT. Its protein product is CSARAGLAGVGGELFF.